These 24 T cell receptor beta chains share one sample of origin, sequenced in a study of blood T cell repertoires in COVID-19. TCRdb keeps only in-frame clones here, not all; method: immunoSEQ multiplex PCR. Seen here are some 150,000 clones, roughly 86% observed once, and the top ten hold approximately 8.2%. The specimen was peripheral blood. The receptors originated from a woman aged 55-69 years with acute or convalescent COVID-19.

The chain uses TRBV9 and TRBJ2-7; tentative D call: TRBD1 (6 bases). Deletions cut 0 bases from V and 5 bases from J, with 12 bases between. The germline V gene encodes CDR1 SGDLS and CDR2 YYNGEE. The CDR3 is 14 residues long. The CDR3 here is CASSVAVRGNEQYF. In DNA, the CDR3 is TGTGCCAGCAGCGTAGCTGTCAGGGGAAACGAGCAGTACTTC. Looking up the rest from reference TRBV9 and TRBJ2-7 gives the full variable domain: DSGVTQTPKHLITATGQRVTLRCSPRSGDLSVYWYQQSLDQGLQFLIQYYNGEERAKGNILERFSAQQFPDLHSELNLSSLELGDSALYFCASSVAVRGNEQYFGPGTRLTVT.

The genes are TRBV6-5 and TRBJ2-2; 9 positions match TRBD1. In germline, CDR1 is MNHEY, CDR2 SVGAGI. The CDR3 sequence is 15 residues long. V trimming: 4 bases; J trimming: 0 bases; junction bases outside the gene matches: 0. The CDR3 sequence is CASSWDRANTGELFF. Here the CDR3 DNA reads TGTGCCAGCAGTTGGGACAGGGCGAACACCGGGGAGCTGTTTTTT.

The V gene is TRBV2, the J gene TRBJ2-7; no firm D call. Trimming shortened V by 0 bases and J by 0 bases, and 6 bases separated the two germline ends. CDR1 is SNHLY and CDR2 is FYNNEI in the germline V gene. This CDR3 has 14 amino acids. The CDR3 nucleotides are TGTGCCAGCAGTGAAGCGCGGTACTCCTACGAGCAGTACTTC. Residues: CASSEARYSYEQYF.

This clone has just one count. This chain connects TRBV6-5 to TRBJ2-1, with 12 nucleotides matching TRBD1. This CDR3 has 15 amino acids. The junction had 7 bases not matched to a gene; V was cut back by 5 bases and J by 8 bases. Per germline, CDR1 MNHEY and CDR2 SVGAGI. The CDR3 reads CASSPPGQGAHEQFF. The CDR3 DNA reads as TGTGCCAGCAGTCCGCCGGGACAGGGGGCCCATGAGCAGTTCTTC.

The V gene is TRBV4-2, the J gene TRBJ2-2; 8 bases are a match to TRBD2. Germline CDR1 LGHNA, CDR2 YNFKEQ. V lost 6 bases, J lost 2 bases, and 8 bases stayed unmatched. CDR3 length: 16 residues. CDR3 bases: TGTGCCAGCAGTCCCTTGGCGGGGGGCAACACCGGGGAGCTGTTTTTT. Residues: CASSPLAGGNTGELFF.

The chain links TRBV5-1 to TRBJ2-7; a weak D match, TRBD1 (5 bases). V shed 2 bases and J shed 8 bases, with 14 bases lying between them. The germline gives CDR1 SGHRS, CDR2 YFSETQ. This CDR3 has 13 amino acids. The CDR3, as DNA: TGCGCCAGCAGCTTAGCCAGGGATTTAAAGCAGTACTTC. Translation gives CASSLARDLKQYF.

This clone occurred a few times. The chain recombines TRBV15 with TRBJ1-5; D gene uncertain. CDR3 size: 14 residues. Between the trimmed V and J ends, which lost 0 bases and 4 bases, there was a span of 7 bases. Germline assignment: CDR1 LNHNV and CDR2 YYDKDF (reference sequence). The CDR3 DNA follows: TGTGCCACCAGCAGAGACCTACTAAATCAGCCCCAGCATTTT. Amino acids: CATSRDLLNQPQHF.

This chain uses TRBV27 with TRBJ2-2, with 7 bases matching TRBD1. Germline CDR1 is MNHEY and CDR2 is SMNVEV (reference sequence). The V gene end was trimmed by 2 bases and the J gene end by 4 bases; junction bases not matched to a gene: 7. This CDR3 is built from 16 residues. In DNA, the CDR3 is TGTGCCAGCAGTTTAACGACAGGGATCAGCACCGGGGAGCTGTTTTTT. As protein: CASSLTTGISTGELFF.

Notes on this clone: The junction shows a germline mismatch at one end, possibly a read error. The chain employs TRBV11-2 and TRBJ2-7; 10 nucleotides line up with TRBD1. The CDR3 has 15 residues. Germline-derived CDR1 and CDR2 are SGHAT and FQNNGV. CDR3 amino acids: CASSSGQGLSCEQYF. CDR3 in DNA: TGTGCCAGCAGCTCGGGACAGGGGCTTTCCTGCGAGCAGTACTTC.

The chain combines TRBV4-3 with TRBJ1-1, with 8 bases lining up with TRBD1. Germline CDR1 and CDR2: LGHNA and YSLEER. V shed 3 bases, J shed 8 bases, and the junction held 8 bases outside the gene matches. The CDR3 loop spans 14 amino acids. CDR3 region: CASSHRDRRAEAFF. The CDR3 DNA reads TGCGCCAGCAGCCACCGGGACAGGAGGGCGGAAGCTTTCTTT.

The chain carries TRBV2 and TRBJ2-2; TRBD1 might be the D (6 bases). The germline V gene encodes CDR1 SNHLY and CDR2 FYNNEI. V lost 2 bases, J lost 3 bases, and 13 bases lay in between. CDR3 size: 16 residues. CDR3 in amino acids: CASSERGRGDTGELFF. The CDR3 DNA sequence: TGTGCCAGCAGTGAAAGAGGCAGGGGTGACACCGGGGAGCTGTTTTTT.

The V and J genes are TRBV2 and TRBJ2-4; tentatively, D is TRBD1 (6 bases). The CDR3 spans 16 residues. Per the germline V gene, CDR1 is SNHLY and CDR2 is FYNNEI. V gave up 6 bases and J gave up 1 base, with 16 bases separating them. This CDR3 is CASSPPFTGAKNIQYF. The CDR3 region has the DNA TGTGCCAGCAGCCCACCCTTTACAGGGGCCAAAAACATTCAGTACTTC.

This clone was seen a single time. The genes are TRBV7-9 and TRBJ1-2; D perhaps matches TRBD1 (6 bases). This CDR3 spans 17 amino acids. V was shortened by 1 base and J by 6 bases, with 21 bases between the two germline ends. Germline CDR1 is SEHNR and CDR2 is FQNEAQ (reference sequence). CDR3 amino acids: CASSLGRGMDSTNGYTF. In nucleotides, the CDR3 is TGTGCCAGCAGCTTAGGGCGGGGGATGGACAGCACCAATGGCTACACCTTC.

V and J are TRBV6-1 and TRBJ1-2; D possibly corresponds to TRBD1 (5 bases). The CDR3 length is 15 residues. Germline CDR1 MNHNS, CDR2 SASEGT. The V end was cut by 0 bases, the J end by 3 bases, with 11 bases between. The DNA of the CDR3 is TGTGCCAGCAGTGAAGCGGTGCGGGACTACTATGGCTACACCTTC. It translates to CASSEAVRDYYGYTF.

The CDR3 sequence: CASSVGVENIQYF. In DNA, the CDR3 is TGTGCCAGCAGTGTCGGAGTTGAAAACATTCAGTACTTC. The chain couples TRBV28 to TRBJ2-4; D is ambiguous. Germline V CDR1 and CDR2: MDHEN, SYDVKM. This CDR3 region has 13 residues. Trimming shortened V by 5 bases and J by 5 bases, and 10 bases separated the two germline ends.

The rearrangement links TRBV7-9 to TRBJ1-2; TRBD1 might be the D (5 bases). With 5 bases removed from V and 8 bases from J, the gap between germline ends came to 15 bases. CDR1 and CDR2 (germline): SEHNR, FQNEAQ (reference sequence). The CDR3 is 13 residues long. The CDR3 DNA follows: TGTGCCAGCAGCCCTCGCGGGAGGGACGGCTACACCTTC. Encoded protein: CASSPRGRDGYTF.

V is TRBV4-1 and J is TRBJ1-5; 9 nucleotides agree with TRBD1. With V trimmed by 4 bases and J by 5 bases, 6 bases remained unmatched. Germline values: CDR1 MGHRA, CDR2 YSYEKL. This CDR3 has 15 amino acids. The CDR3 spells CASSRQTGGDQPQHF. CDR3 bases: TGCGCCAGCAGCCGCCAGACAGGGGGGGATCAGCCCCAGCATTTT.

In its sample, this clone was seen a few times. J is TRBJ1-1 and V is TRBV6-5; 8 bases agree with TRBD1. The germline V gene has CDR1 MNHEY and CDR2 SVGAGI. V trimming: 6 bases; J trimming: 1 base; junction bases outside the gene matches: 4. The CDR3 contains 14 residues. The CDR3 region is CASRGDRRNTEAFF. For the CDR3, the DNA is TGTGCCAGCAGGGGGGACAGGCGGAACACTGAAGCTTTCTTT.

The chain links TRBV28 to TRBJ1-2; the D gene is possibly TRBD1 (5 bases). CDR1 and CDR2 (germline): MDHEN, SYDVKM. The V end was cut by 8 bases, the J end by 3 bases, with 13 bases between. This CDR3 region has 13 residues. The CDR3 DNA reads as TGTGCCAGCCTACCTGGGGGGGACTATGGCTACACCTTC. Translated, it gives CASLPGGDYGYTF.

The rearrangement links TRBV7-2 to TRBJ1-5; D is perhaps TRBD1 (5 bases). CDR3 length equals 13 residues. V was cut by 5 bases and J by 6 bases, with 11 bases left in between. Germline V lookup: CDR1 SGHTA, CDR2 FQGNSA. CDR3 in amino acids: CASSPSGGQPQHF. As DNA, the CDR3 is TGTGCCAGCAGCCCCAGCGGGGGTCAGCCCCAGCATTTT.

This clone was counted a few times. The V call is TRBV6-2 or TRBV6-3, the J call TRBJ2-7; maybe TRBD2 (5 bases). Germline-derived CDR1 and CDR2 are MNHEY and SVGEGT. V shed 0 bases and J shed 4 bases, with 13 bases lying between them. This CDR3 is 15 amino acids long. The CDR3 DNA is TGTGCCAGCAGTTACTCCCCACGTCCGGGGTACGAGCAGTACTTC. This sequence encodes CASSYSPRPGYEQYF.

The chain joins TRBV7-6 to TRBJ1-3; no reliable D call. The CDR3 consists of 15 residues. Germline V CDR1 and CDR2: SGHVS, FNYEAQ. V was pared by 3 bases and J by 4 bases, with 13 bases between. Here the CDR3 reads CASSLAEGIGNTIYF. The CDR3 nucleotides are TGTGCCAGCAGCTTGGCGGAGGGAATCGGAAACACCATATATTTT.

This chain connects TRBV27 to TRBJ1-2; 7 bases align to TRBD1. Germline V gene data show CDR1 as MNHEY and CDR2 as SMNVEV (reference sequence). V dropped 8 bases and J dropped 1; count of bases not matched to a gene: 7. This CDR3 region has 14 residues. The CDR3 sequence is CASGRDSLNYGYTF. The DNA for the CDR3 is TGTGCCAGCGGCCGGGACAGCCTTAACTATGGCTACACCTTC.

Written as DNA, the CDR3 is TGTGCCAGCAGCCCGGCGACTAGCGGAAAGTCTGTAGCCAAAAACATTCAGTACTTC. Amino acid sequence: CASSPATSGKSVAKNIQYF. The V call is TRBV7-2, the J call TRBJ2-4; 9 nucleotides match TRBD2. CDR3 size: 19 residues. Looked up from germline, CDR1 is SGHTA and CDR2 is FQGNSA. The ends lost 5 bases at V and 0 bases at J; junction bases unmatched: 14.